The next 9 T cell receptor beta chains were all read from a single sample in a study of control samples from healthy donors and cancer patients. Measured with immunoSEQ multiplex PCR; TCRdb has only the in-frame clones, and not every one. The sample holds about 70,000 clones; 84% are singletons and the top ten take 28%. The material sequenced was blood. All receptors come from a man aged 50-60 years in good health.

This clone was seen a handful of times. The V and J genes are TRBV30 and TRBJ2-3, with no clear D. V gave up 3 bases and J gave up 6 bases, with 25 bases separating them. This CDR3 has 17 amino acids. Germline V gives CDR1 GTSNPN, CDR2 SVGIG (reference sequence). CDR3 region: CAWRGVQARTSLDTQYF. The CDR3 DNA reads TGTGCCTGGAGAGGAGTCCAGGCCCGAACGAGTCTTGATACGCAGTATTTT.

The J gene is TRBJ2-3, the V gene TRBV13; 9 bases line up with TRBD1. Trimming took 5 bases from V and 8 from J; bases not matched to a gene: 14. The CDR3 spans 16 residues. The germline gives CDR1 PRHDT, CDR2 FYEKMQ (reference sequence). The CDR3 nucleotides read TGTGCCAGCAGCATCCGGACAGGGGACACCCAGGGTACGCAGTATTTT. It is translated as CASSIRTGDTQGTQYF.

V usage is TRBV19 and J usage is TRBJ2-3, with TRBD2 as a possible D gene (5 bases). V gave up 4 bases and J gave up 2 bases, with 10 bases separating them. The germline gives CDR1 LNHDA, CDR2 SQIVND (reference sequence). This CDR3 contains 14 residues. This CDR3 reads CASSTGMDTDTQYF. The DNA for the CDR3 is TGTGCCAGTAGTACGGGGATGGACACAGATACGCAGTATTTT.

This chain joins TRBV10-1 and TRBJ1-5, with D possibly matching TRBD1 (5 bases). There are 16 residues in the CDR3. CDR1 is WNHNN, CDR2 SYGVQD, per germline (reference sequence). The V and J ends lost 7 bases and 3 bases respectively, with 19 bases between them. This CDR3 is CASTQLDKILNQPQHF. DNA for the CDR3: TGCGCCAGCACCCAACTGGACAAAATACTCAATCAGCCCCAGCATTTT.

The genes are TRBV12-5 and TRBJ1-2; the D gene is possibly TRBD1 (5 bases). The CDR3 has 13 residues. In germline, CDR1 is LGHNT, CDR2 FRNRAP. V dropped 5 bases and J dropped 5 bases, with 12 bases sitting between them. In DNA form, the CDR3 reads TGTGCTAGTGGTCCCGAGACAGCGTATGGCTACACCTTC. Its protein is CASGPETAYGYTF. Based on the CDR3 plus reference TRBV12-5 and TRBJ1-2, the full variable domain is DARVTQTPRHKVTEMGQEVTMRCQPILGHNTVFWYRQTMMQGLELLAYFRNRAPLDDSGMPKDRFSAEMPDATLATLKIQPSEPRDSAVYFCASGPETAYGYTFGSGTRLTVV.

CDR3 residues: CSVGGGSGANVLTF. Here the CDR3 DNA reads TGCAGCGTGGGGGGGGGCTCTGGGGCCAACGTCCTGACTTTC. The chain combines TRBV29-1 with TRBJ2-6; 7 nucleotides match TRBD2. The CDR3 contains 14 residues. Germline V gives CDR1 SQVTM, CDR2 ANQGSEA. Losses at the gene ends were 6 bases for V and 0 bases for J; bases not matched to a gene: 2.

This sequence joins TRBV19 and TRBJ1-2; D not resolved. The CDR3 is made up of 13 amino acids. Germline CDR1 is LNHDA and CDR2 is SQIVND (reference sequence). The V end lost 4 bases, the J end lost 2 bases, and 8 bases lay between the germline ends. The CDR3 here is CASSTDKNYGYTF. Here the CDR3 DNA reads TGTGCCAGTAGTACCGACAAGAACTATGGCTACACCTTC.

The chain has TRBV7-6 and TRBJ1-6; 7 bases are shared with TRBD1. CDR3 length equals 15 residues. Trimming removed 1 base from V and 7 bases from J; junction bases left unmatched: 4. In germline, CDR1 is SGHVS, CDR2 FNYEAQ. Written as DNA, the CDR3 is TGTGCCAGCAGCTTAGAACAGGGGAGAAATTCACCCCTCCACTTT. Translated, it gives CASSLEQGRNSPLHF.

V usage is TRBV6-5 and J usage is TRBJ2-1; 7 bases map to TRBD2. J lost 5 bases, V lost 7 bases, and 11 bases had no gene match. Germline values: CDR1 MNHEY, CDR2 SVGAGI. This CDR3 has 15 amino acids. The CDR3 here is CASTLTGLPNNEQFF. The CDR3 DNA reads as TGTGCCAGCACCCTAACGGGACTACCGAACAATGAGCAGTTCTTC.